These 15 T cell receptor beta chains share one sample of origin, sequenced in a study of Graves' ophthalmopathy and Graves' hyperthyroidism. Amplified material comprised TCR beta CDR3 regions derived from RNA transcripts. Amplification began with first-round RT-PCR using HTBI primers, then second-round multiplex PCR was performed. TCRdb analysed the multiplex PCR reads with MiXCR anew, one entry per CDR3 protein. The repertoire holds tens of thousands of distinct CDR3 sequences, with 45% to 55% as singletons. What was sequenced was peripheral blood. The receptors come from an adult woman with Graves' ophthalmopathy.

The rearrangement uses TRBV19 and TRBJ1-2, with 7 bases lining up with TRBD1. Looked up from germline, CDR1 is LNHDA and CDR2 is SQIVND (reference sequence). The trim removed 6 bases at V and 4 bases at J, leaving 5 bases unmatched. This CDR3 is built from 13 residues. This CDR3 is CASRTGTAYGYTF. CDR3 DNA sequence: TGTGCCAGTAGGACAGGGACGGCCTATGGCTACACCTTC.

Concerning this clonotype itself: Relative to the germline gene, one junction end is altered; a read error may explain this. V gene TRBV28 combines with J gene TRBJ1-5; D not resolved. The germline CDR1 and CDR2 sequences are MDHEN and SYDVKM. This CDR3 comprises 15 residues. The CDR3 coding sequence is TGTGCCGGCAGTTTATCGGATAGGTACTATCAGCCCCAGCATTTT. Translating it yields CAGSLSDRYYQPQHF.

V gene TRBV4-3 combines with J gene TRBJ2-1, with 11 bases matching TRBD1. This CDR3 contains 13 residues. V lost 8 bases, J lost 3 bases, and 0 bases stayed unmatched. Germline CDR1 and CDR2: LGHNA and YSLEER. This chain's CDR3 is CASGTGGYNEQFF. Here the CDR3 DNA reads TGCGCCAGCGGGACAGGGGGCTACAATGAGCAGTTCTTC.

Worth noting for this clonotype: Without the conserved terminal phenylalanine or tryptophan, this CDR3 likely stems from a read error. The DNA is left out, because the CDR3 cannot be placed on it with certainty; the CDR3 is given as TCRdb lists it. The CDR3 loop is CASNPDRAAQETLYC. The chain joins TRBV5-5 to TRBJ2-5; the table names TRBD1, a call not compared with the DNA. The CDR3 spans 15 residues, counting both ends. Germline CDR1 SGHKS, CDR2 YYEKEE (reference sequence).

This clonotype was counted ten times or more. A much bigger clone sits one base away, suggesting this may be a read error. This sequence joins TRBV7-2 and TRBJ1-3, with D unclear. Germline V CDR1 and CDR2: SGHTA, FQGNSA. The CDR3 has 17 residues. The DNA of the CDR3 is TGTGCCAGCAGCTTAGCGTCGCCGGGTGTTGCTGGAAACGCCATATATTTT. It codes for CASSLASPGVAGNAIYF. The complete variable domain, with remaining parts taken from reference TRBV7-2 and TRBJ1-3, reads GAGVSQSPSNKVTEKGKDVELRCDPISGHTALYWYRQSLGQGLEFLIYFQGNSAPDKSGLPSDRFSAERTGGSVSTLTIQRTQQEDSAVYLCASSLASPGVAGNAIYFGEGSWLTVV.

This clonotype has a count of ten or more. The chain carries TRBV12-5 and TRBJ2-1, with 9 bases fitting TRBD2. From germline, CDR1 is LGHNT and CDR2 FRNRAP. The ends lost 1 base at V and 8 bases at J; junction bases unmatched: 6. The CDR3 covers 15 residues. The CDR3 DNA is TGTGCTAGTGGTTTGGGACTAGCGGAGAGGTATGAGCAGTTCTTC. This codes for CASGLGLAERYEQFF.

A remark on this clonotype: A much larger clone lies one base from this, so it may be a read error. The chain joins TRBV6-6 to TRBJ2-7, with 7 bases identical to TRBD2. Germline trimming cut 7 bases from V and 2 bases from J; bases unmatched to any gene: 14. The CDR3 loop spans 16 amino acids. Germline V gives CDR1 MNHNY, CDR2 SVGAGI (reference sequence). In DNA, the CDR3 is TGTGCCAGCAATATCAAGCGGGGACCGGTTCCCTACGAGCAGTACTTC. Its translation is CASNIKRGPVPYEQYF.

This clonotype was picked up a small number of times. The chain is built from TRBV29-1 and TRBJ1-1, with D hard to call. CDR3 length equals 14 residues. Germline V gene lookup returns CDR1 SQVTM and CDR2 ANQGSEA. V was pared by 4 bases and J by 1 base, with 13 bases between. The CDR3 nucleotides read TGCAGCGTTGGGCTAGGCACCAAGAACACTGAAGCTTTCTTT. Its protein product is CSVGLGTKNTEAFF.

A note on this clonotype: No conserved phenylalanine or tryptophan is present at the end of the CDR3, so a read error is the likely explanation. The DNA is omitted, as the CDR3 cannot be located on it reliably, and the CDR3 follows TCRdb's listing. CDR3: CASSSGTGKTGEYL. The chain carries TRBV9 and TRBJ2-3; the D call of TRBD1 is as the table states it, not checked on the DNA. The CDR3 adds up to 14 amino acids, both ends counted. CDR1 and CDR2 (germline): SGDLS, YYNGEE.

The chain links TRBV10-3 to TRBJ2-1; TRBD2 matches at 7 bases. J gave up 8 bases and V 3 bases, and 10 bases lay outside the gene matches. The germline V gene encodes CDR1 ENHRY and CDR2 SYGVKD. The CDR3 is 15 amino acids. The CDR3 DNA sequence: TGTGCCATCAGTGATCTAGCGGAGAGGGGTGATGAGCAGTTCTTC. This encodes CAISDLAERGDEQFF.

This clonotype is categorized as medium-sized. The J gene is TRBJ2-1, the V gene TRBV15; unclear D gene. V was clipped by 5 bases and J by 10 bases, with 18 bases between them. The CDR3 covers 14 residues. The germline V gene has CDR1 LNHNV and CDR2 YYDKDF (reference sequence). The CDR3 region has the DNA TGTGCCACCAGCGATAGCCAGTCATTCGACGAGCAGTTCTTC. This codes for CATSDSQSFDEQFF.

The chain links TRBV7-9 to TRBJ2-5, with TRBD2 as a possible D gene (5 bases). This CDR3 region has 11 residues. Trimming removed 0 bases at V and 9 bases at J, with 5 bases between. Germline V CDR1 and CDR2: SEHNR, FQNEAQ (reference sequence). The CDR3 sequence: CASSLAEAQYF. The CDR3 coding sequence is TGTGCCAGCAGCTTAGCGGAGGCCCAGTACTTC.

Concerning this clonotype: The junction departs from the called germline gene at one end, perhaps through a read error. The chain couples TRBV30 to TRBJ2-1; D is unresolved. This CDR3 is built from 15 residues. The germline gives CDR1 GTSNPN, CDR2 SVGIG (reference sequence). CDR3 DNA: TGTGCCTGGAGTAAGTTCCTCCGCTCCTACAATGAGCAGGTCTTC. It is translated as CAWSKFLRSYNEQVF.

This clonotype appeared many times. The V gene is TRBV7-2, the J gene TRBJ1-2; D is perhaps TRBD1 (5 bases). The CDR3 has 15 amino acids. From germline, CDR1 is SGHTA and CDR2 FQGNSA. Trimming cost V 10 bases and J 0 bases, with 18 bases left between them. For the CDR3, the DNA is TGTGCCACCATTCCCGGGGCAGGTCCTAACTATGGCTACACCTTC. Translating it yields CATIPGAGPNYGYTF.

V and J are TRBV4-2 and TRBJ2-5; a possible D gene is TRBD1 (6 bases). Germline lookup yields CDR1 LGHNA and CDR2 YNFKEQ. The CDR3 is made up of 14 amino acids. V shed 8 bases and J shed 5 bases, with 18 bases lying between them. CDR3 in DNA: TGTGCCAGCGGCCGCCCAGGGGATAGGGAGACCCAGTACTTC. The encoded protein is CASGRPGDRETQYF.